The rows below give T cell receptor beta chains drawn from one sample of a study of blood T cells in healthy people across ages. MiXCR, applied by TCRdb to the 5' RACE reads, yields one record per CDR3 protein. In the table there are around 990,000 distinct CDR3 sequences, less than 25% of which are singletons. These data were likewise used in another study, on T cells of mothers and their children.

Sample: blood. The receptors derive from a girl aged 2-15 years in good health. Both conserved end residues are part of each CDR3. D genes are given only for firm matches. Expanded clones are given a class, and other clones once, few, many or no size at all.

v_gene,j_gene,d_gene,abundance,CDR3aa,CDR3nt
TRBV11-2,TRBJ1-4,.,few,CASSPGPDEDEKLVF,TGTGCCAGCAGTCCCGGACCGGACGAGGACGAAAAACTGGTTTTT
TRBV5-1,TRBJ1-2,TRBD1,.,CASTWPGQGYGYTF,TGCGCCAGCACCTGGCCGGGACAGGGGTATGGCTACACCTTC
TRBV7-6,TRBJ2-5,TRBD1,.,CASSDLPGTGKETQYF,TGTGCCAGCAGCGACCTGCCCGGGACAGGGAAAGAGACCCAGTACTTC
TRBV4-3,TRBJ1-1,.,few,CASNEGPGGTEAFF,TGCGCCAGCAACGAAGGTCCCGGGGGGACTGAAGCTTTCTTT
TRBV29-1,TRBJ1-2,.,.,CSVEEVSGAKNYGYTF,TGCAGCGTTGAAGAGGTGTCGGGGGCGAAAAACTATGGCTACACCTTC
TRBV13,TRBJ2-2,TRBD1,.,CASKRTGQGLTGELFF,TGTGCCTCCAAAAGAACTGGACAGGGGTTGACCGGGGAGCTGTTTTTT
TRBV21-1,TRBJ1-5,.,once,CASSKRTEGTCQPQHF,TGTGCCAGCAGCAAGAGGACGGAGGGGACGTGTCAGCCCCAGCATTTT
TRBV21-1,TRBJ1-5,.,few,CASSKNARVGDNQPQHF,TGTGCCAGCAGCAAAAACGCCAGGGTCGGGGACAATCAGCCCCAGCATTTT
TRBV7-6,TRBJ1-1,.,.,CASQREGNTEAFF,TGTGCCAGCCAGCGGGAAGGAAACACTGAAGCTTTCTTT
TRBV4-1,TRBJ2-7,TRBD1,.,CASSQEGQGPGEQYF,TGCGCCAGCAGCCAAGAGGGACAGGGACCGGGCGAGCAGTACTTC
TRBV9,TRBJ2-7,TRBD1,.,CASSGTSGTGRTYEQYF,TGTGCCAGCAGCGGAACGTCCGGGACAGGGAGAACCTACGAGCAGTACTTC
TRBV6-1,TRBJ2-3,TRBD1,.,CASTLDRGPDTQYF,TGTGCCAGCACCCTGGACAGGGGTCCAGATACGCAGTATTTT
TRBV3-1,TRBJ2-5,TRBD2,few,CASSHLLAGGLEETQYF,TGTGCCAGCAGCCATCTACTAGCGGGGGGATTAGAAGAGACCCAGTACTTC
TRBV11-2,TRBJ1-1,.,.,CASSYRKNTEAFF,TGTGCCAGCAGCTACAGGAAGAACACTGAAGCTTTCTTT
TRBV3-1,TRBJ1-1,.,.,CASSQDQTFGRNTEAFF,TGTGCCAGCAGCCAAGATCAGACTTTCGGGAGGAACACTGAAGCTTTCTTT
TRBV2,TRBJ2-5,.,few,CASSEKGLHQETQYF,TGTGCCAGCAGTGAAAAGGGCTTACACCAAGAGACCCAGTACTTC